The clone carrying this T cell receptor (beta chain) has a single count. Its antigen is undetermined. The time point is: newly diagnosed GD, antithyroid drugs for less than 3 months. The TCR library was prepared using RNA isolated from PBMCs. The data stem from a study of regulatory T cells in long-lasting Graves disease. About the research overall: For under 3 months, newly diagnosed Graves' patients had been taking antithyroid drugs. The study, taken as a whole, reports: What was studied was peripheral blood only, and not thyroid tissue.

With iRepertoire HTBI primers and Arm-PCR of CDR3 regions, TCR beta libraries were built. Each CDR3 protein is one row after TCRdb ran MiXCR on the multiplex PCR reads. The sample consists of hundreds of thousands of distinct CDR3 sequences, more than 15% of them appearing once. CDR1 is LGHNT and CDR2 is FRNRAP in the germline V gene. The CDR3 is 14 residues long. V was trimmed by 7 bases and J by 0 bases, leaving 12 bases between them. These data also featured in a second study, about T cells in Graves' hyperthyroidism and ophthalmopathy. This second report adds: In patients aged 18 to 65, hyperthyroidism was newly diagnosed, with duration under 2 months. The HTBI primer set drove a first-round RT-PCR of the TCR CDR3.

The sample in question was peripheral blood mononuclear cells (PBMCs), obtained at new diagnosis, from a patient treated with antithyroid drugs. The V call is TRBV12-5, the J call TRBJ1-1, with D unclear. The receptor comes from a woman aged 40-60 years with Graves disease. The CDR3 bases are TGTGCTAGTGCCAAGGACGGCATGAACACTGAAGCTTTCTTT. Translated, it gives CASAKDGMNTEAFF.